The source of this T cell receptor beta chain is a study of blood T cell repertoires in COVID-19. Study-wide context: Specimens from acute and convalescent COVID-19 originated in the United States, Italy and Spain.

In the authors' methods: Nucleated cell number was recorded as an estimate derived from reference gene primer amplification. Produced via immunoSEQ multiplex PCR; TCRdb's table is partial and in-frame only. The V and J calls and the clone size are those of that table, but D and trimming were determined from the DNA. The sample includes 250,000 or so clones, just under 90% of them seen just once. Cohort allocation depended upon clinical history that participants reported. CDR3 length: 16 amino acids. J gave up 8 bases and V 2 bases, and 9 bases lay outside the gene matches. CDR1 is ENHRY, CDR2 SYGVKD, per germline.

The sample consisted of PBMCs or T cells enriched from blood (not recorded which). The V call is TRBV10-3, the J call TRBJ1-4, with 9 nucleotides matching TRBD1. This receptor was taken from a woman aged 25 to 45 with acute COVID-19. The CDR3 reads CAISEVGTGRGEKLFF. The CDR3 nucleotides are TGTGCCATCAGTGAGGTCGGGACAGGGCGAGGGGAAAAACTGTTTTTT.